This T cell receptor beta chain was sequenced during a study of CD8 T cells in ankylosing spondylitis. The germline CDR1 and CDR2 sequences are SNHLY and FYNNEI. The CDR3 runs 16 residues. Between the trimmed V and J ends, which lost 4 bases and 8 bases, there was a span of 23 bases. As the method for making TCR beta libraries, quantitative 5'-RACE with molecular barcodes was used. TCRdb fed the 5' RACE reads into MiXCR, producing one record per CDR3 protein. Of about 800,000 distinct CDR3 sequences listed, 10% to 15% are singletons. This clonotype has only a few counts. Its specificity is unknown. Study-level findings and limits: Disease-linked clones had a CD8+ phenotype and relatively low frequency in peripheral blood. As reported, disease-linked clones showed significant enrichment in matched ankylosing spondylitis synovial fluid. The study identified a TCR beta motif of under ten highly homologous variants that appeared characteristic of ankylosing spondylitis blood. Prior work had noted some motif variants in reactive arthritis blood and synovial fluid.

This sequence joins TRBV2 and TRBJ1-2; D unresolved. The sequencing sample was made of blood, either unsorted or a sorted T cell fraction (not recorded which). This TCR was recovered from a male donor with ankylosing spondylitis. In DNA, the CDR3 is TGTGCCAGCAGTGTAGAGGAAGTTCCCTACTCGCGGGGCTACACCTTC. Protein sequence: CASSVEEVPYSRGYTF.